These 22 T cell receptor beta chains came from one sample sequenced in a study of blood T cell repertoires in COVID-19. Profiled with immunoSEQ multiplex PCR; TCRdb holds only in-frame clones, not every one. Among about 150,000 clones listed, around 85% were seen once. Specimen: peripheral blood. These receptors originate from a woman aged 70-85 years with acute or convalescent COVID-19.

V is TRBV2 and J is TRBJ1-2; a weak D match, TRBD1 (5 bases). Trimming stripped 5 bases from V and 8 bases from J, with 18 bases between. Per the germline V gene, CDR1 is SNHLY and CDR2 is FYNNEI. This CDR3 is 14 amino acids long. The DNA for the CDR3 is TGTGCCAGCAGTACATCCGGGACGGGAGGGGGCTACACCTTC. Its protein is CASSTSGTGGGYTF. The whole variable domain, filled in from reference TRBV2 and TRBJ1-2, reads EPEVTQTPSHQVTQMGQEVILRCVPISNHLYFYWYRQILGQKVEFLVSFYNNEISEKSEIFDDQFSVERPDGSNFTLKIRSTKLEDSAMYFCASSTSGTGGGYTFGSGTRLTVV.

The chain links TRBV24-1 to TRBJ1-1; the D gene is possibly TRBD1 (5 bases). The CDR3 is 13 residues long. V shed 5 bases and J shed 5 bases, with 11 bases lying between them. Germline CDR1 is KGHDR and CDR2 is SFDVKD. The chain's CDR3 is CATSAQGGTEAFF. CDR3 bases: TGTGCCACCAGTGCTCAGGGAGGTACTGAAGCTTTCTTT.

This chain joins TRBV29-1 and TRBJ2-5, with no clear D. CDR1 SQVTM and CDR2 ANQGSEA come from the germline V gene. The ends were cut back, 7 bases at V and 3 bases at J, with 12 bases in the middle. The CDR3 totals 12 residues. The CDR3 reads CSAKRSKETQYF. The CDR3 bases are TGCAGCGCAAAGCGTTCTAAAGAGACCCAGTACTTC.

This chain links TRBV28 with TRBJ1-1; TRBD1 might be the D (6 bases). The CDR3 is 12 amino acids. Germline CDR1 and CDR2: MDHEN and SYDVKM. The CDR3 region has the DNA TGTGCTTCGGCCCGGGGGGCAGCTGAAGCTTTCTTT. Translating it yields CASARGAAEAFF. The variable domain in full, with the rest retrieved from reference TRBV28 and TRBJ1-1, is DVKVTQSSRYLVKRTGEKVFLECVQDMDHENMFWYRQDPGLGLRLIYFSYDVKMKEKGDIPEGYSVSREKKERFSLILESASTNQTSMYLCASARGAAEAFFGQGTRLTVV.

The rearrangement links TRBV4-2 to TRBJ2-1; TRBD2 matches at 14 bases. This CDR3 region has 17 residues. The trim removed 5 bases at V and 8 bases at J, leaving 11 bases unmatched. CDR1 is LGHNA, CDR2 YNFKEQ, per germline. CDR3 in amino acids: CASSTRLAGGYYDEQFF. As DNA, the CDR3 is TGTGCCAGCAGCACACGACTAGCGGGGGGGTATTACGATGAGCAGTTCTTC.

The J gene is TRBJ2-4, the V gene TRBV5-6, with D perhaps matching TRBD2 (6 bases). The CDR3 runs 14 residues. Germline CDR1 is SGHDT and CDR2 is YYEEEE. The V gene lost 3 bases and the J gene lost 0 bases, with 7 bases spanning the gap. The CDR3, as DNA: TGTGCCAGCAGCTGGAGGGTAGCCAAAAACATTCAGTACTTC. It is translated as CASSWRVAKNIQYF.

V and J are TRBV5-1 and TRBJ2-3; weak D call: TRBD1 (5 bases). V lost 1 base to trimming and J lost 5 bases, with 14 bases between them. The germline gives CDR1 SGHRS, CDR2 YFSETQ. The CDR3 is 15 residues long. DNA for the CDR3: TGCGCCAGCAGCTTGTCCGTACAGGCCAGAGATACGCAGTATTTT. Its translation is CASSLSVQARDTQYF.

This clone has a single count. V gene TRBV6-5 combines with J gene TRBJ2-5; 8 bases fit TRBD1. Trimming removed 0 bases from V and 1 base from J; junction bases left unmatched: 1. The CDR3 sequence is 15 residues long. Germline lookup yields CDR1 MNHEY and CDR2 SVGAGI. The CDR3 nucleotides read TGTGCCAGCAGTTACTCACAGGGGGGCCAAGAGACCCAGTACTTC. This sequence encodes CASSYSQGGQETQYF.

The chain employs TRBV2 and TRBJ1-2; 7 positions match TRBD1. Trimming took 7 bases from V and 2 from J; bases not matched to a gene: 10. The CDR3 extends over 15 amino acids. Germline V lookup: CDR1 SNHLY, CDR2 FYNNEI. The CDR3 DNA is TGTGCCAGCATCTTTCCGGGACAGACAAACTATGGCTACACCTTC. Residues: CASIFPGQTNYGYTF. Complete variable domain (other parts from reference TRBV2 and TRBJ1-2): EPEVTQTPSHQVTQMGQEVILRCVPISNHLYFYWYRQILGQKVEFLVSFYNNEISEKSEIFDDQFSVERPDGSNFTLKIRSTKLEDSAMYFCASIFPGQTNYGYTFGSGTRLTVV.

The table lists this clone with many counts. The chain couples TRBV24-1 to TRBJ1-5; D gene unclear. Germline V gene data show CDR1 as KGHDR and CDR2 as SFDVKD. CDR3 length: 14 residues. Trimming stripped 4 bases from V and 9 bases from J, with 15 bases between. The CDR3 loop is CATSDSGSPSPQHF. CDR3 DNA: TGTGCCACCAGTGACTCCGGGTCCCCGTCGCCCCAGCATTTT.

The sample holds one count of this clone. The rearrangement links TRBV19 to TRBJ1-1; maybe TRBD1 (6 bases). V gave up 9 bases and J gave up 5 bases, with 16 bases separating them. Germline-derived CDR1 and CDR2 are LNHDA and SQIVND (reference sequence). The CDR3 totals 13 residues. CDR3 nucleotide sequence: TGTGCCAGCCTCGGGGGGCGGGGGACTGAAGCTTTCTTT. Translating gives CASLGGRGTEAFF.

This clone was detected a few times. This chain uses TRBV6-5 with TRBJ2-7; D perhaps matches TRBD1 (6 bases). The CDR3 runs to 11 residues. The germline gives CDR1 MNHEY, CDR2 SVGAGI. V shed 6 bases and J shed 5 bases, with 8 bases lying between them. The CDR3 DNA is TGTGCCAGCAGGCAGGGGAACGAGCAGTACTTC. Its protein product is CASRQGNEQYF.

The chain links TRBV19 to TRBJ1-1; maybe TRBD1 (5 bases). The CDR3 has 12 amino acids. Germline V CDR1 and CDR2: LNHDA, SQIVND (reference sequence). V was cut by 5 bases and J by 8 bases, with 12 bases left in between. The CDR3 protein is CASSRARGEAFF. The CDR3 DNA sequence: TGTGCCAGTAGTCGTGCGCGGGGGGAAGCTTTCTTT.

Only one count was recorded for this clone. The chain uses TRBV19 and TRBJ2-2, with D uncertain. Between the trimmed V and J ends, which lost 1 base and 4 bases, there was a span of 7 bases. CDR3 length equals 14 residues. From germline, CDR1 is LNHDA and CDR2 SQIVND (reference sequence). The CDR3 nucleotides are TGTGCCAGTAGTATAGGCAGTTCCACCGGGGAGCTGTTTTTT. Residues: CASSIGSSTGELFF.

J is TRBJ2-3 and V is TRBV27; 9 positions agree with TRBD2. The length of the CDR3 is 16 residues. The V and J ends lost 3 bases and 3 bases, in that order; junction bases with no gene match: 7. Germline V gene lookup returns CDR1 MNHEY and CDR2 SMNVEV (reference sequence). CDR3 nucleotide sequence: TGTGCCAGCAGTTTCCTGACTAGCGGAAGGACAGATACGCAGTATTTT. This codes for CASSFLTSGRTDTQYF.

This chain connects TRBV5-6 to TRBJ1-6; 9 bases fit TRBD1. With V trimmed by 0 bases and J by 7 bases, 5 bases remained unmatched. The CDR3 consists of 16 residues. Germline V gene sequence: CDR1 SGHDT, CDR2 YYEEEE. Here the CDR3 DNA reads TGTGCCAGCAGCTTGGCCGGGACAGGGCGGAATTCACCCCTCCACTTT. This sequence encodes CASSLAGTGRNSPLHF. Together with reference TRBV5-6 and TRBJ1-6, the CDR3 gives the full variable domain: DAGVTQSPTHLIKTRGQQVTLRCSPKSGHDTVSWYQQALGQGPQFIFQYYEEEERQRGNFPDRFSGHQFPNYSSELNVNALLLGDSALYLCASSLAGTGRNSPLHFGNGTRLTVT.

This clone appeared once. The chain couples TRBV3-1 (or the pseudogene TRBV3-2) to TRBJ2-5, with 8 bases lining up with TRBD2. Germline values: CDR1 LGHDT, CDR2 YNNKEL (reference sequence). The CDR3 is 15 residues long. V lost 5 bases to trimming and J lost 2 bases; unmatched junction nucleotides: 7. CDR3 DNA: TGTGCCAGCAGCACGCGGACTAGCAGACAAGAGACCCAGTACTTC. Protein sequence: CASSTRTSRQETQYF.

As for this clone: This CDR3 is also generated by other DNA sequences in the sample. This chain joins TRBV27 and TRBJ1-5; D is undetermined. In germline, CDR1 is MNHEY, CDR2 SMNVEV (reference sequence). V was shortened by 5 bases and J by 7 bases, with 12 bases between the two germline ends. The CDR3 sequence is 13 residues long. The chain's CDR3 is CASSLRGGQPQHF. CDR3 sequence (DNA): TGTGCCAGCAGTCTAAGAGGTGGACAGCCCCAGCATTTT.

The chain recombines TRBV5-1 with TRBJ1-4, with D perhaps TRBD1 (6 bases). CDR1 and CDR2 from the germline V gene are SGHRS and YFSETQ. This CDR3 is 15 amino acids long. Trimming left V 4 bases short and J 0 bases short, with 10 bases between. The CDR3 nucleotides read TGCGCCAGCAGCCCCTCAGGGGCAACTAATGAAAAACTGTTTTTT. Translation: CASSPSGATNEKLFF.

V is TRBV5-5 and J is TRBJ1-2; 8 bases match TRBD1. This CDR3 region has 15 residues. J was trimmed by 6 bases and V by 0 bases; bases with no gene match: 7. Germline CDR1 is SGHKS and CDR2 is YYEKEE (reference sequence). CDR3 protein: CASSLGSGGANGYTF. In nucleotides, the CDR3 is TGTGCCAGCAGCTTGGGATCAGGGGGCGCAAATGGCTACACCTTC.

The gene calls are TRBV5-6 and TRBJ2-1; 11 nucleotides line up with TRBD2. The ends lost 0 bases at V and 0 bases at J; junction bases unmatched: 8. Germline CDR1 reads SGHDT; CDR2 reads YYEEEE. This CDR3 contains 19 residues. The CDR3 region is CASSLALAGGASSYNEQFF. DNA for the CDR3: TGTGCCAGCAGCTTGGCCTTAGCGGGGGGGGCGAGCTCCTACAATGAGCAGTTCTTC.

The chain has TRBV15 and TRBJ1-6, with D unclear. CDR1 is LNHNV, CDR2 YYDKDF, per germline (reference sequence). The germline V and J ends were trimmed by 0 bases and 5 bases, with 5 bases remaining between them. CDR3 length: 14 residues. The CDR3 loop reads CATSRDPDNSPLHF. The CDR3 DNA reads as TGTGCCACCAGCAGAGATCCTGATAATTCACCCCTCCACTTT.